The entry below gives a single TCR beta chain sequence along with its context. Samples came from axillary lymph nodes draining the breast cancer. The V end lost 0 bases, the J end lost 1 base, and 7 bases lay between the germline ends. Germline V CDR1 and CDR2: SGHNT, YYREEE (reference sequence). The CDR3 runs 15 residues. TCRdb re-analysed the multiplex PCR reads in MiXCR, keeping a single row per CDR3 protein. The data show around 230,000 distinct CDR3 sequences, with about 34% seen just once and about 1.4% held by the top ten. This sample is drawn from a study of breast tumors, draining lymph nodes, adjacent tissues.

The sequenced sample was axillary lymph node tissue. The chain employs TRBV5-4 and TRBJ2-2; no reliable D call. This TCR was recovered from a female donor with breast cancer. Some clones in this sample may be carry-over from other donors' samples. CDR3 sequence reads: CASSLVWGNTGELFF. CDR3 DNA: TGTGCCAGCAGCTTGGTTTGGGGGAACACCGGGGAGCTGTTTTTT.